The 5 T cell receptor beta chains in this list originate from one sample, sequenced in a study of blood T cells in healthy people across ages. Primers used in a second PCR of roughly 7 to 12 cycles were a sample-barcoded 5' primer and a J-beta primer mix. A single record per CDR3 protein comes from TCRdb applying MiXCR to the 5' RACE reads. In the table there are hundreds of thousands of distinct CDR3 sequences, 40% to 50% of which are singletons. The specimen was blood. These receptors originate from a man aged 60 to 75 in good health.

This clonotype has only a few counts. The DNA for the CDR3 is TGCGCCAGCAGACAACGGGACAGGGGGCCCGAGCAGTACTTC. Its protein product is CASRQRDRGPEQYF. The V and J genes are TRBV5-1 and TRBJ2-5; 12 bases align to TRBD1. The J call could be wrong; TRBJ2-7 is a better fit for the DNA end. CDR3 length: 14 residues. Germline loops: CDR1 SGHRS, CDR2 YFSETQ.

This clonotype came up many times. V usage is TRBV29-1 and J usage is TRBJ2-7, with D possibly TRBD2 on 5 matching bases. The CDR3 sequence is 12 residues long. V lost 6 bases and J lost 3, with 12 bases in between. Per the germline V gene, CDR1 is SQVTM and CDR2 is ANQGSEA. The CDR3, as DNA: TGCAGCGTAGGACTGTGGAACTACGAGCAGTACTTC. Amino acid sequence: CSVGLWNYEQYF.

The chain joins TRBV15 to TRBJ1-5; tentatively, D is TRBD1 (6 bases). The CDR3 runs to 14 residues. Germline CDR1 is LNHNV and CDR2 is YYDKDF (reference sequence). V shed 5 bases and J shed 6 bases, with 14 bases lying between them. CDR3 in DNA: TGTGCCACCAGCCACACCAAGGGGGGTCAGCCCCAGCATTTT. Translated, it gives CATSHTKGGQPQHF.

The table lists this clonotype with a few counts. The V and J genes are TRBV7-2 and TRBJ1-1, with unresolved D. Trimming cost V 7 bases and J 3 bases, with 6 bases left between them. The CDR3 is 11 residues long. The germline CDR1 and CDR2 sequences are SGHTA and FQGNSA. The CDR3, as DNA: TGTGCCAGCAAGGGCCACACTGAAGCTTTCTTT. This sequence encodes CASKGHTEAFF.

The gene calls are TRBV29-1 and TRBJ2-2, with 8 nucleotides matching TRBD2. Per the germline V gene, CDR1 is SQVTM and CDR2 is ANQGSEA. V was clipped by 5 bases and J by 0 bases; unmatched bases: 5. The CDR3 contains 15 residues. This CDR3 is CSVHGGGSNTGELFF. CDR3 nucleotides: TGCAGCGTTCACGGGGGGGGCTCGAACACCGGGGAGCTGTTTTTT.